The sequence of this T cell receptor beta chain was determined in a study of shared T cell receptors in the human thymus. Sequencing used immunoSEQ multiplex PCR; TCRdb keeps in-frame clones, though not all of them. The sample includes 600,000 to 900,000 clones, approximately 83% seen only once; the top ten take 0.008% to 0.011%. V gave up 6 bases and J gave up 7 bases; unmatched junction bases: 8. The CDR3 runs to 15 residues. CDR1 and CDR2 from the germline V gene are MDHEN and SYDVKM. This same sample was also taken into another study, of human thymus T cells. That report notes: Resections from corrective heart surgery supplied the thymus tissue. V and J gene usage appeared biased in thymic and blood repertoires.

The rearrangement links TRBV28 to TRBJ2-1; 11 bases fit TRBD1. The sequence was obtained from a girl under three years old with a congenital heart defect. Material: thymocytes. The CDR3 loop reads CASSLGTGGENEQFF. For the CDR3, the DNA is TGTGCCAGCAGCCTTGGGACAGGGGGTGAGAATGAGCAGTTCTTC.